This T cell receptor (beta chain) came from a study of CD8+CD57+ T cells in acquired aplastic anemia (dated by TCRdb to between 2018 and 2020). Regarding the study in general: Extracted DNA from sorted CD4+ and CD8+ cells averaged around 3.2 ug, ranging from 0.2 to 27.4 ug. Mean read counts for healthy donor samples were around 10 million for CD4+ cells and around 11 million for CD8+ cells. Study-wide conclusions, independent of this receptor: Around 30 CD8+ CDR3 sequences were found in both patients and controls but appeared to be highly expressed in patients and within the immunodominant clones of the patients. Patients and healthy controls showed no significant difference in CD8+ Simpson's diversity (P=0.060).

The CDR3 sequence holds 15 residues, the cysteine and phenylalanine included. Only the CDR3 DNA is retained, 45 bases long and in frame from the first base. Relative to germline, V is 2 bases shorter and J is 15 bases shorter, with 24 bases between their ends. From a lookup of the germline V gene, CDR1 and CDR2 are SGHTA and FQGTGA. TCR repertoires of sorted CD4+ and CD8+ blood T cells from severe aplastic anemia patients and healthy subjects were deep-sequenced in the study. Ficoll-Paque density gradient centrifugation was used to isolate peripheral blood mononuclear cells. Before DNA was extracted, CD4+ and CD8+ T cells were sorted using either FACS or magnetic beads. Genomic DNA was used as template for profiling of TCR beta VDJ combinations and CDR3 sequences. An Illumina HiSeq 2000 was used for TCR repertoire sequencing. The study's processing was this. Repertoire assessment relied on Simpson's diversity index, CDR3 size and DJ length profiles, and TRBV/TRBJ rearrangement plots. The most abundant DNA sequence in the deep sequencing data was defined as the immunodominant clone. CDR3 amino acid sequences were checked for sharing between subjects and were compared against published repertoires and the VDJdb database. The public reads were run again by TCRdb, first through fastp at Q25 and then through MiXCR, and only productive beta chains were kept. Rows with a matching CDR3 protein are joined into one entry that keeps the most common DNA and genes. The V and J calls, along with clone size, are taken from TCRdb and not from the paper's own processing. Here the sample has just over 400,000 distinct CDR3 sequences; about 70% occur a single time. Approximately 3.8% of the sample lies in the top ten.

This clonotype was seen only a few times. This receptor's antigen is unknown. Nothing much larger sits one base from this clone, and base qualities are not available. The sample was sorted CD4+, CD8+, or CD8+CD57+ T cells (not recorded which) from PBMCs. This sequence was found in a human donor in good health, serving as a control. The chain was built from TRBV7-3 and TRBJ2-3; the D segment could be TRBD2, given 6 matching bases. CDR3 region: CASSLGPVGGRLSYF. The DNA sequence reads TGTGCCAGCAGCTTAGGTCCGGTGGGGGGAAGGCTTAGTTATTTT.